The T cell receptor beta chain described here comes from a study of blood T cells in healthy people across ages. A second PCR of roughly 7 to 11 cycles used a sample-barcoded 5' primer and a J-beta primer mix. TCRdb redid the calling of the 5' RACE reads with MiXCR, one entry per CDR3 protein. This sample yields fewer than 2 million distinct CDR3 sequences, of which 39% are seen a single time; more than 20% belongs to the top ten. Germline CDR1 reads SGHRS; CDR2 reads YFSETQ. The V end lost 1 base, the J end lost 12 bases, and 14 bases lay between the germline ends. The CDR3 has 13 residues. The rearrangement links TRBV5-1 to TRBJ2-1; D unresolved. The sequencing sample was made of blood. The receptor was isolated from a human donor in good health. The CDR3 nucleotides are TGCGCCAGCAGCTTGACGGCCACGGAAGGGCAGTTCTTC. Encoded protein: CASSLTATEGQFF.